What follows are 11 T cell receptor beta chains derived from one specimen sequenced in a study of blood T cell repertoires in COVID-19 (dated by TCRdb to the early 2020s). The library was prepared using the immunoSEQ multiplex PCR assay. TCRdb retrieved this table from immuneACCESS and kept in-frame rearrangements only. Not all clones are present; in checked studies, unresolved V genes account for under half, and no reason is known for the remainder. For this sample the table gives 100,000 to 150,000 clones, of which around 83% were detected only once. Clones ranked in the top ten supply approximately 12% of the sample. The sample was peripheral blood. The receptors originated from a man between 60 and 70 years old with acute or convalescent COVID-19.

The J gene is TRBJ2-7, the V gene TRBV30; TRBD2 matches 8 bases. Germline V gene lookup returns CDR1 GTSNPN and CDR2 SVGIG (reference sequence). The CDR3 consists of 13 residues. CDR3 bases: TGTGCGTACAATAGCGGGAACTACTACGAGCAGTACTTC. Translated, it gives CAYNSGNYYEQYF.

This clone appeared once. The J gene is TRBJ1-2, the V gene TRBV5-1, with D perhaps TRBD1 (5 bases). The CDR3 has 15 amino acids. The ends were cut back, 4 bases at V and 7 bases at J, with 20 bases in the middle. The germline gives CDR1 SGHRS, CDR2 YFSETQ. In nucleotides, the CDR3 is TGCGCCAGCAGCCCTGACCCGGGGGGGAGAGGTGGCTACACCTTC. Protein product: CASSPDPGGRGGYTF.

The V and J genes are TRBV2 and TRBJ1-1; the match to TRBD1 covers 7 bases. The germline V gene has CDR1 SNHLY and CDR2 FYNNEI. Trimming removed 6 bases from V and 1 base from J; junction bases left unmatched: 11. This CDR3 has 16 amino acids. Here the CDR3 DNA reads TGTGCCAGCAGACCGAGGGGGCTCAGCTGGAACACTGAAGCTTTCTTT. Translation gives CASRPRGLSWNTEAFF.

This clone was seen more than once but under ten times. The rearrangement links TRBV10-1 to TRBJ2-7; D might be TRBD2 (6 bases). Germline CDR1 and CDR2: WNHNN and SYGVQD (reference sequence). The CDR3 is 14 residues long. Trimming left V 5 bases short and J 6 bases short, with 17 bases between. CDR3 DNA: TGCGCCAGCAGTTCTGAGGCGGGAATTTCCGAGCAGTACTTC. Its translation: CASSSEAGISEQYF.

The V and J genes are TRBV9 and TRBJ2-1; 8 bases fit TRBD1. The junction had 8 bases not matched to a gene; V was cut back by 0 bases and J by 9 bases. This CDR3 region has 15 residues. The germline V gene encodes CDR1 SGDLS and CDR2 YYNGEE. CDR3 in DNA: TGTGCCAGCAGCGTAGTGGGTACAGGGGGTGGTGAGCAGTTCTTC. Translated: CASSVVGTGGGEQFF.

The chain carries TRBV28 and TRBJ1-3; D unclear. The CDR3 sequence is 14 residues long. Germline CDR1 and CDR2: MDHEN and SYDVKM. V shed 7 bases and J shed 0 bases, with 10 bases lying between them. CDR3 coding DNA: TGTGCCAGCATAGCCGGTGCCTCTGGAAACACCATATATTTT. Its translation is CASIAGASGNTIYF.

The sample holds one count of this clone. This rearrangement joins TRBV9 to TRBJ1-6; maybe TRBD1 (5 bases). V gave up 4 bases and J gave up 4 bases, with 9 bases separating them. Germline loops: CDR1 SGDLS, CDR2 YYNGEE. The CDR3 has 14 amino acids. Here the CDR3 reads CASSPRQYNSPLHF. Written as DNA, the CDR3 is TGTGCCAGCAGCCCCCGACAGTATAATTCACCCCTCCACTTT.

The DNA for the CDR3 is TGTGCCAGCAGTGACAGGGGGCGCGGTGAGCAGTACTTC. This sequence encodes CASSDRGRGEQYF. This chain uses TRBV2 with TRBJ2-7; 8 positions agree with TRBD1. Germline CDR1 and CDR2: SNHLY and FYNNEI. The J segment lost 7 bases and the V segment lost 3 bases, leaving 5 bases of the junction unmatched. CDR3 size: 13 residues.

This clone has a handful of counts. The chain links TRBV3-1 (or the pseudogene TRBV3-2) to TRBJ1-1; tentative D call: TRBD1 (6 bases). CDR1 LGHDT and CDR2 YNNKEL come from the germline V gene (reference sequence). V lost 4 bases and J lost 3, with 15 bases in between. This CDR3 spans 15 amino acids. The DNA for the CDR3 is TGTGCCAGCAGCCCCCGGCAGGGGAGGGACACTGAAGCTTTCTTT. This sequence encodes CASSPRQGRDTEAFF.

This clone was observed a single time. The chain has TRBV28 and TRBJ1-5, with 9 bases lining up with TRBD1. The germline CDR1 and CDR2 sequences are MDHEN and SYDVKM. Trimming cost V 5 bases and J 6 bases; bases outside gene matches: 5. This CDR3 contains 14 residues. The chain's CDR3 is CASSPRTGAQPQHF. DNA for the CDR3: TGTGCCAGCAGTCCCCGGACAGGGGCTCAGCCCCAGCATTTT.

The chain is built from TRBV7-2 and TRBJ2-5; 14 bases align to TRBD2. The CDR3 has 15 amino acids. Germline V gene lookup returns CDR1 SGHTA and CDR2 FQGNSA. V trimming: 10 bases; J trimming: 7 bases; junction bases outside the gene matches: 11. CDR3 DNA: TGTGCCACCAGGACTAGCGGGAGGTTGAAGGCGACCCAGTACTTC. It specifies CATRTSGRLKATQYF.